The next 18 T cell receptor beta chains were all read from a single sample in a study of T-cell memory formation after mild COVID-19 (dated by TCRdb to about 2021). The library was obtained by 5' RACE. Sequencing relied on an Illumina NovaSeq 6000. In TCRdb, the public reads were trimmed at Q25 with fastp and aligned with MiXCR, with productive beta chains retained. All rows with the same CDR3 protein become a single entry with the most common DNA and genes. This sample lists 450,000 to 650,000 distinct CDR3 sequences; more than 15% were detected once. The ten top clones hold approximately 12% of the sample. Sequenced: PBMCs or a T cell subset sorted from them (not recorded which). The receptor set was obtained from an adult woman who had mild COVID-19 (a few samples of this study predate the infection). The sample titles of this study are shuffled in the database, so cell type and time point are left out; the donor was told from shared clones.

This chain links TRBV6-2 or TRBV6-3 with TRBJ1-2; no clear D gene. V shed 2 bases and J shed 0 bases, with 13 bases lying between them. The V gene's germline CDR1 is MNHEY and CDR2 SVGEGT. CDR3 length: 16 amino acids. As DNA, the CDR3 is TGTGCCAGCAGTTACGGACCCTCAGGAGCTAACTATGGCTACACCTTC. It yields the protein CASSYGPSGANYGYTF.

V gene TRBV6-2 or TRBV6-3 combines with J gene TRBJ2-7; D is uncertain. Germline V gene data show CDR1 as MNHEY and CDR2 as SVGEGT. Trimming removed 2 bases at V and 6 bases at J, with 8 bases between. The CDR3 is 12 amino acids. The DNA of the CDR3 is TGTGCCAGCAGTTACCCTGGGTTCGAGCAGTACTTC. Encoded protein: CASSYPGFEQYF.

This chain links TRBV20-1 with TRBJ2-1; D is uncertain. The CDR3 loop spans 11 amino acids. Germline CDR1 reads DFQATT; CDR2 reads SNEGSKA (reference sequence). The CDR3: CSADRYNEQFF. The CDR3 nucleotides are TGCTCGGCGGACCGCTACAATGAGCAGTTCTTC.

This clonotype showed up just a few times. The V and J genes are TRBV27 and TRBJ2-3; TRBD1 agrees at 9 bases. There are 16 residues in the CDR3. V shed 6 bases, J shed 7 bases, and the junction held 14 bases outside the gene matches. The germline V gene encodes CDR1 MNHEY and CDR2 SMNVEV (reference sequence). The CDR3 sequence: CASRTLQGAGANTQYF. The CDR3, as DNA: TGTGCCAGCAGAACCTTACAGGGGGCGGGGGCGAATACGCAGTATTTT.

This clonotype was observed a few times. The rearrangement uses TRBV6-5 and TRBJ1-3, with D possibly TRBD1 on 5 matching bases. From germline, CDR1 is MNHEY and CDR2 SVGAGI. The CDR3 has 17 residues. V lost 6 bases, J lost 3 bases, and 21 bases lay in between. The chain's CDR3 is CASSPDTGGGFGNTIYF. As DNA, the CDR3 is TGTGCCAGCAGCCCCGACACCGGGGGAGGCTTTGGAAACACCATATATTTT.

This clonotype came up a few times. The rearrangement links TRBV7-2 to TRBJ2-3; 9 positions match TRBD2. The CDR3 is 18 residues long. The V gene end was trimmed by 4 bases and the J gene end by 1 base; junction bases not matched to a gene: 12. Germline V gives CDR1 SGHTA, CDR2 FQGNSA. CDR3 protein: CASSSVAGDWYGTDTQYF. CDR3 sequence (DNA): TGTGCCAGCAGCTCCGTAGCGGGGGATTGGTACGGCACAGATACGCAGTATTTT.

This clonotype was counted only a few times. The CDR3 sequence is CASKQEPSTDTQYF. The CDR3, as DNA: TGTGCCAGCAAGCAGGAGCCCAGCACAGATACGCAGTATTTT. This sequence joins TRBV6-5 and TRBJ2-3; no firm D call. V was cut by 7 bases and J by 0 bases, with 11 bases left in between. CDR1 is MNHEY, CDR2 SVGAGI, per germline. The CDR3 covers 14 residues.

This clonotype was seen more than once but under ten times. The rearrangement joins TRBV2 to TRBJ1-5; D is ambiguous. The CDR3 is made up of 16 amino acids. Germline lookup yields CDR1 SNHLY and CDR2 FYNNEI. V shed 5 bases and J shed 6 bases, with 20 bases lying between them. This chain's CDR3 is CASSSEGTVRRQPQHF. The CDR3 nucleotides read TGTGCCAGCAGTTCGGAGGGTACGGTCCGGCGTCAGCCCCAGCATTTT.

This clonotype was detected only a few times. The chain has TRBV7-2 and TRBJ2-7, with D unclear. The CDR3 contains 14 residues. Germline V gene data show CDR1 as SGHTA and CDR2 as FQGNSA. Trimming removed 0 bases from V and 5 bases from J, with 11 bases in between. CDR3 in amino acids: CASSLAGPGDEQYF. In DNA, the CDR3 is TGTGCCAGCAGCTTAGCGGGCCCTGGGGACGAGCAGTACTTC.

This clonotype has a count of ten or more. This chain joins TRBV7-9 and TRBJ2-3; TRBD2 matches at 13 bases. The ends lost 3 bases at V and 2 bases at J; junction bases unmatched: 5. Germline-derived CDR1 and CDR2 are SEHNR and FQNEAQ (reference sequence). CDR3 size: 17 residues. This CDR3 is CASSLGLAGPFTDTQYF. The CDR3 coding sequence is TGTGCCAGCAGCTTGGGACTAGCGGGACCCTTCACAGATACGCAGTATTTT. The full variable domain, completed using reference TRBV7-9 and TRBJ2-3, is DTGVSQNPRHKITKRGQNVTFRCDPISEHNRLYWYRQTLGQGPEFLTYFQNEAQLEKSRLLSDRFSAERPKGSFSTLEIQRTEQGDSAMYLCASSLGLAGPFTDTQYFGPGTRLTVL.

J is TRBJ2-7 and V is TRBV6-5; the match to TRBD1 covers 8 bases. The CDR3 extends over 15 amino acids. In germline, CDR1 is MNHEY, CDR2 SVGAGI. V gave up 1 base and J gave up 3 bases; unmatched junction bases: 5. The DNA of the CDR3 is TGTGCCAGCAGTTACTTCGGACAGGGAGACTACGAGCAGTACTTC. This codes for CASSYFGQGDYEQYF.

The sample holds a few counts of this clonotype. Likely a read error: the CDR3 ends without its conserved phenylalanine or tryptophan. Because the CDR3's place on the DNA is in doubt, the DNA is left out and the CDR3 is given as listed by TCRdb. This chain connects TRBV25-1 to TRBJ1-1; the tabulated D call, TRBD1, remains unverified against the DNA. Germline V gives CDR1 MGHDK, CDR2 SYGVNS. The CDR3 totals 10 residues, both ends included. The CDR3 is CASSLPTGFS.

V gene TRBV20-1 combines with J gene TRBJ2-1, with 14 bases lining up with TRBD2. Germline-derived CDR1 and CDR2 are DFQATT and SNEGSKA (reference sequence). The J segment lost 6 bases and the V segment lost 0 bases, leaving 19 bases of the junction unmatched. This CDR3 is 21 amino acids long. CDR3 protein: CSAREVMWTSGRLPLSNEQFF. Written as DNA, the CDR3 is TGCAGTGCTAGAGAGGTAATGTGGACTAGCGGGAGGCTCCCCCTCTCCAATGAGCAGTTCTTC.

The chain couples TRBV2 to TRBJ2-7; 8 nucleotides match TRBD1. Germline loops: CDR1 SNHLY, CDR2 FYNNEI. V lost 8 bases and J lost 3; bases outside the gene matches: 3. This CDR3 region has 12 residues. The CDR3 here is CASGQGNYEQYF. Here the CDR3 DNA reads TGTGCCAGCGGACAGGGAAACTACGAGCAGTACTTC.

The rearrangement links TRBV7-9 to TRBJ2-3; 10 bases match TRBD2. Germline V CDR1 and CDR2: SEHNR, FQNEAQ (reference sequence). This CDR3 is built from 15 residues. V was pared by 5 bases and J by 2 bases, with 4 bases of the junction left unmatched. Here the CDR3 reads CASSELAGNTDTQYF. The CDR3 DNA reads TGTGCCAGCAGCGAACTAGCGGGGAACACAGATACGCAGTATTTT.

The chain is built from TRBV7-9 and TRBJ2-3, with D unresolved. Germline CDR1 SEHNR, CDR2 FQNEAQ (reference sequence). There are 15 residues in the CDR3. The V gene lost 1 base and the J gene lost 2 bases, with 10 bases spanning the gap. The CDR3 DNA is TGTGCCAGCAGCTTAGGCCCGGTTGACACAGATACGCAGTATTTT. Protein product: CASSLGPVDTDTQYF.

The chain recombines TRBV5-1 with TRBJ2-7; 10 nucleotides agree with TRBD2. V was pared by 3 bases and J by 0 bases, with 6 bases of the junction left unmatched. Per germline, CDR1 SGHRS and CDR2 YFSETQ. The CDR3 length is 16 residues. The CDR3 here is CASSWSSGSSSYEQYF. In nucleotides, the CDR3 is TGCGCCAGCAGCTGGTCTAGCGGGAGCTCCTCCTACGAGCAGTACTTC.

This clonotype showed up just a few times. The rearrangement links TRBV7-2 to TRBJ2-5, with D perhaps TRBD2 (6 bases). Germline-derived CDR1 and CDR2 are SGHTA and FQGNSA. Trimming left V 1 base short and J 3 bases short, with 33 bases between. The CDR3 totals 22 residues. CDR3 DNA sequence: TGTGCCAGCAGCTTAGGCCGAAATATAGGTAGCCGGGAGAGACGAATCAAAGAGACCCAGTACTTC. Residues: CASSLGRNIGSRERRIKETQYF.